Included here is one T cell receptor (beta chain) sequence, with context. This entry comes from a study of blood T cell repertoires in COVID-19. Study-wide background: Donors in the United States, Italy and Spain gave samples during acute or convalescent COVID-19. PBMCs, B-cell-depleted T cells, or T cells provided the cDNA or gDNA that made up the material.

The authors' processing: Reference gene primer amplification yielded estimated nucleated cell counts. Only in-frame clones appear in the TCRdb table, and some are missing; sequencing was by immunoSEQ multiplex PCR. The V and J calls and clone size are taken from that table; D and trimming were inferred from the DNA. The table has 150,000 to 200,000 clones, about 80% seen once. V was clipped by 8 bases and J by 5 bases, with 8 bases between them. The CDR3 consists of 11 residues. The germline V gene encodes CDR1 MNHEY and CDR2 SVGAGI. The chain joins TRBV6-5 to TRBJ2-3, with D uncertain. The TCR was taken from a man aged 60 to 69 with acute or convalescent COVID-19. Sequencing was performed on peripheral blood. In DNA, the CDR3 is TGTGCCAGCTCCCTACTAGATACGCAGTATTTT. It encodes CASSLLDTQYF.